One and the same sample provided the 26 T cell receptor beta chains below, sequenced in a study of T cells in Graves' hyperthyroidism and ophthalmopathy. RNA transcripts gave rise to amplified TCR beta CDR3 regions. HTBI primers were the set used in a first-round RT-PCR of the TCR CDR3. TCRdb recomputed calls from the multiplex PCR reads with MiXCR, one row per CDR3 protein. There are roughly 350,000 distinct CDR3 sequences in the sample; about 15% occur only once, and about 26% lies in the top ten. Material: blood. Receptors originate from a woman between 25 and 40 years old with Graves' hyperthyroidism.

Ten or more counts support this clonotype. The genes are TRBV28 and TRBJ1-1, with D possibly being TRBD1 (6 bases). The CDR3 is 15 amino acids. The V and J ends lost 9 bases and 5 bases respectively, with 22 bases between them. CDR1 is MDHEN, CDR2 SYDVKM, per germline. CDR3 bases: TGTGCCAGTTCATTCGGGGGCGGCCGGAGGACTGAAGCTTTCTTT. Protein: CASSFGGGRRTEAFF.

At least ten counts were recorded for this clonotype. This chain connects TRBV2 to TRBJ2-4; D unclear. Germline V gene data show CDR1 as SNHLY and CDR2 as FYNNEI. CDR3 length: 15 residues. Trimming left V 3 bases short and J 1 base short, with 10 bases between. CDR3 sequence: CASSDWPRAKNIQYF. The CDR3 bases are TGTGCCAGCAGTGATTGGCCGAGGGCCAAAAACATTCAGTACTTC.

This clonotype was recorded many times. This sequence joins TRBV30 and TRBJ1-1, with a weak D call TRBD1 (6 bases). Trimming removed 4 bases from V and 3 bases from J, with 12 bases in between. The V gene's germline CDR1 is GTSNPN and CDR2 SVGIG (reference sequence). The CDR3 loop spans 13 amino acids. CDR3: CAWKRGTDTEAFF. CDR3 in DNA: TGTGCCTGGAAGAGGGGGACGGACACTGAAGCTTTCTTT.

This clonotype was picked up a small number of times. The chain is built from TRBV4-1 and TRBJ2-2; TRBD1 matches 9 bases. The ends lost 2 bases at V and 1 base at J; junction bases unmatched: 8. Looked up from germline, CDR1 is MGHRA and CDR2 is YSYEKL. CDR3 length: 18 amino acids. The CDR3 loop reads CASSQPTGGTWNTGELFF. The CDR3 DNA reads as TGCGCCAGCAGCCAACCGACAGGGGGTACTTGGAACACCGGGGAGCTGTTTTTT.

This clonotype was recorded at least ten times. V is TRBV12-3 or TRBV12-4 and J is TRBJ2-4; D not certain. CDR3 length: 15 amino acids. V gave up 4 bases and J gave up 1 base, with 11 bases separating them. CDR3 protein: CASSSALGAKNIQYF. In DNA, the CDR3 is TGTGCCAGCAGTTCGGCGTTAGGGGCCAAAAACATTCAGTACTTC.

This clonotype was seen only a few times. V and J are TRBV20-1 and TRBJ1-3; D perhaps matches TRBD1 (6 bases). The CDR3 covers 14 residues. Trimming removed 5 bases at V and 3 bases at J, with 14 bases between. Germline V lookup: CDR1 DFQATT, CDR2 SNEGSKA (reference sequence). The CDR3 DNA sequence: TGCAGTGCTTTACAGGGAGGGTTTGGAAACACCATATATTTT. Translated, it gives CSALQGGFGNTIYF.

The J gene is TRBJ1-1, the V gene TRBV3-1; possible D gene TRBD1, 5 bases. Per germline, CDR1 LGHDT and CDR2 YNNKEL (reference sequence). V lost 8 bases, J lost 3 bases, and 13 bases lay in between. The CDR3 is 13 residues long. The CDR3 bases are TGTGCCAGCGGACAAAACCGGGACACTGAAGCTTTCTTT. It is translated as CASGQNRDTEAFF.

This rearrangement joins TRBV7-2 to TRBJ1-5, with 7 bases fitting TRBD1. Germline V gene lookup returns CDR1 SGHTA and CDR2 FQGNSA. The CDR3 is 15 residues long. Trimming took 5 bases from V and 5 from J; bases not matched to a gene: 9. CDR3 sequence reads: CASSHADRDDQPQHF. In DNA form, the CDR3 reads TGTGCCAGCAGCCACGCCGACAGGGACGATCAGCCCCAGCATTTT.

Many counts were recorded for this clonotype. This chain links TRBV7-9 with TRBJ2-7; TRBD1 aligns across 7 bases. Per germline, CDR1 SEHNR and CDR2 FQNEAQ (reference sequence). The junction had 1 base not matched to a gene; V was cut back by 5 bases and J by 3 bases. This CDR3 is built from 12 residues. The CDR3 is CASSGDSYEQYF. The CDR3 DNA is TGTGCCAGCAGCGGGGACAGCTACGAGCAGTACTTC.

DNA of the CDR3: TGTGCCAGCAGTTCTAGGGTCTACACCGGGGAGCTGTTTTTT. Encoded protein: CASSSRVYTGELFF. The rearrangement uses TRBV6-2 or TRBV6-3 and TRBJ2-2; no clear D. V was cut by 4 bases and J by 3 bases, with 9 bases left in between. The CDR3 loop spans 14 amino acids. Germline loops: CDR1 MNHEY, CDR2 SVGEGT.

In its sample, this clonotype was seen many times. This chain uses TRBV9 with TRBJ2-3; no clear D. This CDR3 is 15 amino acids long. Germline-derived CDR1 and CDR2 are SGDLS and YYNGEE. Trimming cost V 0 bases and J 0 bases, with 8 bases left between them. CDR3 residues: CASSVGLSSTDTQYF. The DNA of the CDR3 is TGTGCCAGCAGCGTAGGCCTATCTAGCACAGATACGCAGTATTTT. Filled out from reference TRBV9 and TRBJ2-3, the complete variable domain reads DSGVTQTPKHLITATGQRVTLRCSPRSGDLSVYWYQQSLDQGLQFLIQYYNGEERAKGNILERFSAQQFPDLHSELNLSSLELGDSALYFCASSVGLSSTDTQYFGPGTRLTVL.

This clonotype was counted between two and nine times. The chain couples TRBV6-5 to TRBJ1-2; D perhaps matches TRBD1 (6 bases). The V and J ends lost 3 bases and 0 bases respectively, with 11 bases between them. Germline V gene data show CDR1 as MNHEY and CDR2 as SVGAGI. The CDR3 loop spans 15 amino acids. CDR3 amino acids: CASSYTRTANYGYTF. The CDR3 DNA follows: TGTGCCAGCAGTTATACCCGGACAGCTAACTATGGCTACACCTTC.

The V gene is TRBV27, the J gene TRBJ2-5; possibly TRBD1 for D (5 bases). Germline loops: CDR1 MNHEY, CDR2 SMNVEV (reference sequence). The CDR3 has 16 amino acids. Trimming stripped 6 bases from V and 3 bases from J, with 20 bases between. CDR3 coding DNA: TGTGCCAGCAGCCCTGGGGTAGGGGCGGCCGAAGAGACCCAGTACTTC. Translating gives CASSPGVGAAEETQYF.

This chain connects TRBV10-2 to TRBJ1-5, with TRBD1 matching over 7 bases. Germline V lookup: CDR1 WSHSY, CDR2 SAAADI. The CDR3 loop spans 15 amino acids. V lost 2 bases and J lost 5; bases outside the gene matches: 6. The CDR3 region is CASSEEGGPYQPQHF. DNA of the CDR3: TGCGCCAGCAGTGAGGAAGGGGGCCCGTATCAGCCCCAGCATTTT.

This clonotype was detected ten times or more. The chain has TRBV11-2 and TRBJ2-4; 8 nucleotides match TRBD1. V was pared by 4 bases and J by 0 bases, with 5 bases of the junction left unmatched. The CDR3 is 16 amino acids. Germline assignment: CDR1 SGHAT and CDR2 FQNNGV. As DNA, the CDR3 is TGTGCCAGCAGCTCATGGGACAGGAGAGCCAAAAACATTCAGTACTTC. This translates into CASSSWDRRAKNIQYF. The full variable domain, completed using reference TRBV11-2 and TRBJ2-4, is EAGVAQSPRYKIIEKRQSVAFWCNPISGHATLYWYQQILGQGPKLLIQFQNNGVVDDSQLPKDRFSAERLKGVDSTLKIQPAKLEDSAVYLCASSSWDRRAKNIQYFGAGTRLSVL.

This clonotype showed up many times. The V gene is TRBV20-1, the J gene TRBJ2-1; D not resolved. CDR1 and CDR2 (germline): DFQATT, SNEGSKA (reference sequence). V was trimmed by 6 bases and J by 6 bases, leaving 6 bases between them. CDR3 size: 10 residues. In nucleotides, the CDR3 is TGCAGTGCCAGACGCAATGAGCAGTTCTTC. Translated, it gives CSARRNEQFF.

This clonotype has only a few counts. V is TRBV12-3 or TRBV12-4 and J is TRBJ1-2, with TRBD1 matching over 7 bases. The CDR3 totals 13 residues. V lost 1 base to trimming and J lost 7 bases; unmatched junction nucleotides: 3. The CDR3 protein is CASSLVGQLGYTF. CDR3 bases: TGTGCCAGCAGTTTAGTGGGACAGCTTGGCTACACCTTC.

This chain joins TRBV7-9 and TRBJ1-5; D unresolved. This CDR3 has 13 residues. Germline-derived CDR1 and CDR2 are SEHNR and FQNEAQ (reference sequence). V was trimmed by 2 bases and J by 4 bases, leaving 6 bases between them. The CDR3 region has the DNA TGTGCCAGCAGCTTAAGTCCGAATCAGCCCCAGCATTTT. Translation gives CASSLSPNQPQHF.

The table lists this clonotype with many counts. J is TRBJ2-7 and V is TRBV28; no reliable D call. The germline V gene has CDR1 MDHEN and CDR2 SYDVKM. CDR3 length equals 12 residues. Trimming pared 6 bases from V and 3 bases from J, leaving 9 bases between. The CDR3 protein is CASSPPFYEQYF. CDR3 nucleotide sequence: TGTGCCAGCAGCCCACCCTTCTACGAGCAGTACTTC.

This clonotype has a handful of counts. The rearrangement joins TRBV4-2 to TRBJ2-7; the D is unclear. The V end lost 0 bases, the J end lost 0 bases, and 6 bases lay between the germline ends. In germline, CDR1 is LGHNA, CDR2 YNFKEQ. The CDR3 sequence is 14 residues long. The CDR3 sequence: CASSQDGNSYEQYF. CDR3 nucleotides: TGTGCCAGCAGCCAAGATGGCAACTCCTACGAGCAGTACTTC.

V and J are TRBV9 and TRBJ2-3; D remains unclear. CDR3 length: 11 residues. The V end lost 3 bases, the J end lost 4 bases, and 3 bases lay between the germline ends. Germline V lookup: CDR1 SGDLS, CDR2 YYNGEE. Here the CDR3 DNA reads TGTGCCAGCAGCGACTCAGATACGCAGTATTTT. It specifies CASSDSDTQYF.

In the case of this clonotype: This could be a read error, since a much larger clone is one nucleotide away. The chain is built from TRBV12-3 or TRBV12-4 and TRBJ1-4; 9 nucleotides line up with TRBD1. This CDR3 region has 13 residues. The ends lost 1 base at V and 12 bases at J; junction bases unmatched: 3. For the CDR3, the DNA is TGTGCCAGCAGTTTAGGACAGGGGGAAGAACTGTTTTTT. Translating it yields CASSLGQGEELFF.

J is TRBJ1-1 and V is TRBV4-1; possibly TRBD1 for D (6 bases). Germline loops: CDR1 MGHRA, CDR2 YSYEKL. V lost 2 bases, J lost 5 bases, and 12 bases lay in between. The length of the CDR3 is 14 residues. Here the CDR3 reads CASSQQGGETEAFF. The CDR3 DNA reads as TGCGCCAGCAGCCAACAAGGGGGAGAGACTGAAGCTTTCTTT.

This chain uses TRBV4-1 with TRBJ2-1, with 10 bases matching TRBD1. Germline CDR1 and CDR2: MGHRA and YSYEKL. The CDR3 spans 15 residues. V was pared by 4 bases and J by 5 bases, with 5 bases of the junction left unmatched. The CDR3 sequence: CASSPGTGDDNEQFF. The DNA for the CDR3 is TGCGCCAGCAGCCCGGGGACAGGGGATGACAATGAGCAGTTCTTC.

The table lists this clonotype with many counts. The V call is TRBV11-3, the J call TRBJ2-5, with D unresolved. CDR1 and CDR2 (germline): SGHNT, YENEEA. V shed 2 bases and J shed 5 bases, with 9 bases lying between them. The CDR3 is 13 amino acids. The CDR3 DNA reads as TGTGCCAGCAGCTTAAACGAGCTGGAGACCCAGTACTTC. Amino acids: CASSLNELETQYF.

This clonotype was seen a few times. This chain uses TRBV27 with TRBJ2-1, with 7 bases lining up with TRBD1. The CDR3 runs 13 residues. From germline, CDR1 is MNHEY and CDR2 SMNVEV (reference sequence). J was trimmed by 10 bases and V by 3 bases; bases with no gene match: 6. CDR3 amino acids: CASSFPEGQEQFF. The CDR3 DNA reads as TGTGCCAGCAGTTTCCCAGAGGGACAGGAGCAGTTCTTC.